This T cell receptor (beta chain) was sequenced in a study of glioma-infiltrating T cells after dendritic cell vaccination. Turning to the study itself: Samples are from glioblastoma patients in Phase I and II dendritic cell vaccine trials. Autologous tumor lysate was loaded overnight onto monocyte-derived dendritic cells grown seven days with IL-4 and GM-CSF.

Time point given: after dendritic cell vaccination, including at tumor progression/relapse. None of the glioblastoma patients had an isocitrate dehydrogenase mutation. Germline values: CDR1 SGHNT, CDR2 YENEEA. This CDR3 spans 13 amino acids. With 5 bases clipped from V and 7 bases from J, the junction kept 5 bases outside the gene matches. Clones were sequenced by immunoSEQ multiplex PCR, and TCRdb holds only the in-frame ones, with some missing. The data contain about 46,000 clones, roughly 90% of them singletons. The V call is TRBV11-3, the J call TRBJ1-3; 7 nucleotides agree with TRBD1. The sequencing used blood, collected after dendritic cell vaccination. The receptor was derived from a human donor with glioblastoma. The CDR3 nucleotides read TGTGCCAGCAGCCTGACAGGGTGGAACACCATATATTTT. Translation gives CASSLTGWNTIYF.